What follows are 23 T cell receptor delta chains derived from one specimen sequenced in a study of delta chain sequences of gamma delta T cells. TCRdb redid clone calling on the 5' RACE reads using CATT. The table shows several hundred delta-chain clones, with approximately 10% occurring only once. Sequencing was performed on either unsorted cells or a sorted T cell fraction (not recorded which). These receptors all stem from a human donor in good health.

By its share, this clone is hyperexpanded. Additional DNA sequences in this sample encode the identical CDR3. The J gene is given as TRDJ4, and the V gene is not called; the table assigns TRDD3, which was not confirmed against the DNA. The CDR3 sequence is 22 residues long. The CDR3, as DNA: TGTGCTTCGTTCCTATCTTGGGGGATTGTGCCTTCCGTCGGCTTAACTGGGGGACCCCTGATCTTT. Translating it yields CASFLSWGIVPSVGLTGGPLIF.

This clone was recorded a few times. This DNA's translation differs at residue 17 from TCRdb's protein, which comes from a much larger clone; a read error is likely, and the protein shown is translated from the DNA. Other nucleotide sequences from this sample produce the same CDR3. The CDR3 DNA reads as TGTGCTCTTGGGAACTTCGGAAAGAACTGGGGGGTGACCTACACCGATAATCTCATCTTT. As protein: CALGNFGKNWGVTYTDNLIF. The chain is built from TRDV1 and TRDJ1, with TRDD3 matching 8 bases. This CDR3 has 20 residues. Germline assignment: CDR1 TSWWSYY and CDR2 QGS.

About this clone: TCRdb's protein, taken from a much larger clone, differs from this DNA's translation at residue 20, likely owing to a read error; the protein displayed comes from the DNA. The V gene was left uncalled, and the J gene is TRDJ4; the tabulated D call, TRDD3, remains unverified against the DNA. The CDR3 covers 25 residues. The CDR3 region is CARFASWGMCFIVPSVGLTRGPLIF. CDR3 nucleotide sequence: TGTGCTCGTTTCGCATCTTGGGGGATGTGTTTCATTGTGCCTTCCGTCGGCTTAACTAGGGGACCCCTGATCTTT.

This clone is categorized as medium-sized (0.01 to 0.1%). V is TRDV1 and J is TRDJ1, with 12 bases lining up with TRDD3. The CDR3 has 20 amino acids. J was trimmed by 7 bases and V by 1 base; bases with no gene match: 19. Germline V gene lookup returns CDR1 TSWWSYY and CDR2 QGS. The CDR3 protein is CALGEPLPTWYWGILVKLIF. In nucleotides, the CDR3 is TGTGCTCTTGGGGAACCTCTTCCTACCTGGTACTGGGGGATACTTGTTAAACTCATCTTT.

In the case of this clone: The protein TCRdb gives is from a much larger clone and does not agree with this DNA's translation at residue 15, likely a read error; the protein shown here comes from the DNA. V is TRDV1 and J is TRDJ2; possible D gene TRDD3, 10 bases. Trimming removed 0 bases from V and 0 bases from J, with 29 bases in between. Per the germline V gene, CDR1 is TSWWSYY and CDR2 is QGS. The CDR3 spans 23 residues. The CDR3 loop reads CALGELPFLRPWGIIPLTAQLFF. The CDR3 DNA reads TGTGCTCTTGGGGAACTACCCTTCCTACGTCCCTGGGGGATAATCCCTTTGACAGCACAACTCTTCTTT.

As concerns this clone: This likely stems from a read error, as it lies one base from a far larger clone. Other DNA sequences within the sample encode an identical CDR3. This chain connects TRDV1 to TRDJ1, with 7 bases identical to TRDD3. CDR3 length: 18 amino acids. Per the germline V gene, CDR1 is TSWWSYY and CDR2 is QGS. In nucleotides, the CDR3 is TGTGCCCTTGGGTTTCTACGTTCCAGAATTACTGGGGATGAGGAACTCATCTTT. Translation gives CALGFLRSRITGDEELIF.

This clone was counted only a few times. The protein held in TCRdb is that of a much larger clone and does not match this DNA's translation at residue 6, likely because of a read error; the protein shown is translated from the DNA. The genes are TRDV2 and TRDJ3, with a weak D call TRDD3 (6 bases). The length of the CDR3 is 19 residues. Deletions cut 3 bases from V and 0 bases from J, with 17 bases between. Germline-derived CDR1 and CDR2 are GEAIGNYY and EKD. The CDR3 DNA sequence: TGTGCCTGTGACGTGGCTGGGGATCCGAACTCCTGGGACACCCGACAGATGTTTTTC. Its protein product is CACDVAGDPNSWDTRQMFF.

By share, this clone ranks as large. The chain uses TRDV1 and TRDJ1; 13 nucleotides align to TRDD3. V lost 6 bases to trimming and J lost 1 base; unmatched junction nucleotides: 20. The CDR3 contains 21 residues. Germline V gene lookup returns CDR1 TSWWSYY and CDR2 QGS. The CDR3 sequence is CALGGGLRPSYWGIRTDKLIF. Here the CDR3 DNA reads TGTGCTCTTGGAGGAGGCCTTCGTCCCTCGTACTGGGGGATACGCACCGATAAACTCATCTTT.

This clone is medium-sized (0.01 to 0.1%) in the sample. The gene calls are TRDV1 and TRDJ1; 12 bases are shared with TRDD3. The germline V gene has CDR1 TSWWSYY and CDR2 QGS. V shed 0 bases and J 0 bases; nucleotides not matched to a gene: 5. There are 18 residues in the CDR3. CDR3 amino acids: CALGELVWGIRNTDKLIF. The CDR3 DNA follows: TGTGCTCTTGGGGAACTAGTCTGGGGGATACGGAACACCGATAAACTCATCTTT.

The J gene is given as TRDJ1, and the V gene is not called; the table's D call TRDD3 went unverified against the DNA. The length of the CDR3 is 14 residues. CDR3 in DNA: TGTGCTCGACCTGGGGGATTCTACACCGATAAACTCATCTTT. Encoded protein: CARPGGFYTDKLIF.

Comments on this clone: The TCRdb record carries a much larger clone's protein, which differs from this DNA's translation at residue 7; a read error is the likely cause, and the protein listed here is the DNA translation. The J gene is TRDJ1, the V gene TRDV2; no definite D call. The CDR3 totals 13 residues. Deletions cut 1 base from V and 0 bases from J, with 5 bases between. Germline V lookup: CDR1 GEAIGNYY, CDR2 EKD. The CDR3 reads CACDTWDTDKLIF. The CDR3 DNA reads TGTGCCTGTGACACATGGGACACCGATAAACTCATCTTT.

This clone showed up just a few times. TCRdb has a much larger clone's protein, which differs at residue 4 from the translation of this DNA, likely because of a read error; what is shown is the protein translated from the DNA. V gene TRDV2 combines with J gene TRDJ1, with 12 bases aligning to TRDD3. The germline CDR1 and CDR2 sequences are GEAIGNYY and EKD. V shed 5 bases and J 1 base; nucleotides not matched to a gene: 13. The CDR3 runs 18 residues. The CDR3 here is CACGSSTGGYWGTDKLIF. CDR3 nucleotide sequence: TGTGCCTGTGGCTCCAGTACTGGGGGATACTGGGGCACCGATAAACTCATCTTT.

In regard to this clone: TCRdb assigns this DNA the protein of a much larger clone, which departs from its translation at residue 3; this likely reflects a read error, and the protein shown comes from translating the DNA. The CDR3 here is CASSAVSRLPTRGVNTDKLIF. For the CDR3, the DNA is TGTGCATCAAGCGCGGTCTCCCGCCTTCCTACCCGGGGAGTAAACACCGATAAACTCATCTTT. V and J are TRAV29/DV5 and TRDJ1; 9 bases align to TRDD2. The CDR3 has 21 residues. Germline V gene data show CDR1 as NSMFDY and CDR2 as ISSIKDK. Combining the CDR3 with reference TRAV29/DV5 and TRDJ1 gives the whole variable domain DQQVKQNSPSLSVQEGRISILNCDYTNSMFDYFLWYKKYPAEGPTFLISISSIKDKNEDGRFTVFLNKSAKHLSLHIVPSQPGDSAVYFCASSAVSRLPTRGVNTDKLIFGKGTRVTVEP.

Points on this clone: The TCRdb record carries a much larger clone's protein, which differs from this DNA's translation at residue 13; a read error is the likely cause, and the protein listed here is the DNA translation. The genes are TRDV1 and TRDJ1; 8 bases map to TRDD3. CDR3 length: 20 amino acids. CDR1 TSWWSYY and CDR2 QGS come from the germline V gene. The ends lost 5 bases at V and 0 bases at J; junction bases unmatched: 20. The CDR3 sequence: CALGNFGKNWGVSYTDKLIF. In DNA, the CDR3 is TGTGCTCTTGGGAACTTCGGAAAGAACTGGGGGGTGTCCTACACCGATAAACTCATCTTT.

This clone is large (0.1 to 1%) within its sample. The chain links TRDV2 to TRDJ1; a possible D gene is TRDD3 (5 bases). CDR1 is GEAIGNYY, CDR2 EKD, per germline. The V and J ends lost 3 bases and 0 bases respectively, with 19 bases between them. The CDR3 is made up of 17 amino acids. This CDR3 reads CACDPLSGAPYTDKLIF. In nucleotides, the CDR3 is TGTGCCTGTGACCCCCTTTCGGGGGCTCCGTACACCGATAAACTCATCTTT.

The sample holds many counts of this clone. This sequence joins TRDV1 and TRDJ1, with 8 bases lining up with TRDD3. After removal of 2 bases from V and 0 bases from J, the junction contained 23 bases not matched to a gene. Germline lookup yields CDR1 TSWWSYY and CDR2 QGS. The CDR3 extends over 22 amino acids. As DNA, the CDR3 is TGTGCTCTTGGGGAATGTTCCTTCCCGTTGTACTGGGGGGTGACCTACACCGATAAACTCATCTTT. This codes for CALGECSFPLYWGVTYTDKLIF.

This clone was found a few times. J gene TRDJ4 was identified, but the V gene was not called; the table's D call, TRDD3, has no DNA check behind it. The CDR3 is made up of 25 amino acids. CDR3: CSGINAEYTAILSWGVGLTGGPLIF. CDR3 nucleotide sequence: TGCAGTGGTATCAACGCAGAGTACACTGCAATTCTATCTTGGGGGGTCGGCTTAACTGGGGGACCCCTGATCTTT.

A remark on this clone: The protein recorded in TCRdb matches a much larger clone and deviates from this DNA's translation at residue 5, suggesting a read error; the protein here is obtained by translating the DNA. CDR3 in amino acids: CALGKGPLPLTHWGTSDKLIF. CDR3 nucleotides: TGTGCTCTTGGGAAAGGCCCTCTACCGCTAACACACTGGGGGACGTCCGATAAACTCATCTTT. This rearrangement joins TRDV1 to TRDJ1, with 9 bases identical to TRDD3. Germline V gene sequence: CDR1 TSWWSYY, CDR2 QGS. CDR3 length: 21 residues. J gave up 3 bases and V 5 bases, and 25 bases lay outside the gene matches.

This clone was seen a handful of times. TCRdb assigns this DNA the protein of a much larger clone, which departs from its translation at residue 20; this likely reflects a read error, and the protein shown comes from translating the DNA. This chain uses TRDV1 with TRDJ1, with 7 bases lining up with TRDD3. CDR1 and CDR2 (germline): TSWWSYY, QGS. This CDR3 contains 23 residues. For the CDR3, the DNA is TGTGCTCTTGGGGAACTTCCCGTCCTAGGGTGGGGGACCTTCTTGCGAACCTCCGATGAACTCATCTTT. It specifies CALGELPVLGWGTFLRTSDELIF.

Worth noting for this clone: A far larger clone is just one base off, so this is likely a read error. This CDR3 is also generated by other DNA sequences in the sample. For the CDR3, the DNA is TGTGCATCTTGGGGGGGCTTCCTAACTGGGGGATACGTGACCGATAAACTCATCTTT. Its translation is CASWGGFLTGGYVTDKLIF. Without a V gene call, the J gene is given as TRDJ1; no DNA check was done on the table's D call, TRDD3. This CDR3 has 19 amino acids.

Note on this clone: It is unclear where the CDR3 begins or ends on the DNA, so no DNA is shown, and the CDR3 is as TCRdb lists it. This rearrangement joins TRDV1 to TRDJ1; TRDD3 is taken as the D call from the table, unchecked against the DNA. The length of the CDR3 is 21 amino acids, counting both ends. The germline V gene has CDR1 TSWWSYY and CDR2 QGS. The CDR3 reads CALGGAYYCACDTWNTDKLIF.

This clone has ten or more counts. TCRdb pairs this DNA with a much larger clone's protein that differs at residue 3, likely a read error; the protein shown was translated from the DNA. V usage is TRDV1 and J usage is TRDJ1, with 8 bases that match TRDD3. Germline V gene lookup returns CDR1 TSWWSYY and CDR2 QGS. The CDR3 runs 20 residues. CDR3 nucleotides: TGTGCTATTGGGAACTTCGGAAAGAACTGGGGGGTGACCTACACCGATAAACTCATCTTT. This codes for CAIGNFGKNWGVTYTDKLIF.

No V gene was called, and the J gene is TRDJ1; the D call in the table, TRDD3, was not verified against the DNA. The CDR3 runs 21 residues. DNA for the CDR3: TGTGCCTCTTGGGGGGGCTTCGGAAAGAACTGGGGGGTGACCTACACCGATAAACTCATCTTT. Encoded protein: CASWGGFGKNWGVTYTDKLIF.